This T cell receptor (beta chain) originates from a study of blood T cell repertoires in COVID-19. Whole-study context: There were acute and convalescent COVID-19 samples, and they came from the United States, Italy and Spain. In each case, the material was cDNA or gDNA derived from T cells, B-cell-depleted T cells, or PBMCs.

This CDR3 has 18 residues. V gave up 5 bases and J gave up 0 bases, with 22 bases separating them. CDR1 SEHNR and CDR2 FQNEAQ come from the germline V gene (reference sequence). The authors' processing: Amplification of reference gene primers provided the estimated nucleated cell counts. This table comes from immunoSEQ multiplex PCR, and its TCRdb copy is limited to in-frame clones, with some not included. That table gives V, J and clone size, and the DNA gave D and trimming. The sample includes 150,000 to 190,000 clones, 70% to 90% of them seen just once. The TCR originated in a woman in her 70s with acute or convalescent COVID-19. The J gene is TRBJ1-2, the V gene TRBV7-9, with D perhaps TRBD1 (6 bases). Material: peripheral blood. The CDR3: CASSGSARTGTSNYGYTF. CDR3 coding DNA: TGTGCCAGCAGCGGATCCGCCCGAACAGGGACCTCTAACTATGGCTACACCTTC. The full variable domain, with the rest looked up from reference TRBV7-9 and TRBJ1-2, is DTGVSQNPRHKITKRGQNVTFRCDPISEHNRLYWYRQTLGQGPEFLTYFQNEAQLEKSRLLSDRFSAERPKGSFSTLEIQRTEQGDSAMYLCASSGSARTGTSNYGYTFGSGTRLTVV.